A selection of T cell receptor beta chains follows, all from one sample in a study of molecular identifiers for immune sequencing clone quantification. TCRdb ran MiXCR on the PCR reads and lists one entry per CDR3 protein. Of 62,000 or so distinct CDR3 sequences in the sample, 18% were seen once. The specimen sequenced was naive CD8+ T cells from blood, with Jurkat cell RNA spiked in. These receptor sequences come from a human donor in good health. Some libraries in this study had Jurkat cell RNA spiked in. The CDR3 runs from the conserved cysteine through the conserved F or W. D genes are given only for firm matches. Where a row states a size, it is once, few, many or the class of an expanded clone; other rows omit it.

>many|.|TRBV4-3|TRBJ2-1
TGCGCCAGCAGCCAAGATCGCGACTCACTGTACAATGAGCAGTTCTTC
CASSQDRDSLYNEQFF
>many|.|TRBV6-2/TRBV6-3|TRBJ2-3
TGTGCCAGCAGTTACTCGAAACAGCCGAGCACAGATACGCAGTATTTT
CASSYSKQPSTDTQYF
>.|.|TRBV27|TRBJ1-4
TGTGCCAGCAGTTTTAGACGGGCAGCTAATGAAAAACTGTTTTTT
CASSFRRAANEKLFF
>.|.|TRBV5-5|TRBJ2-3
TGTGCCAGCACCCGGGGTTTTTTTGCAGATACGCAGTATTTT
CASTRGFFADTQYF
>many|.|TRBV29-1|TRBJ2-7
TGCAGCGCCCAGGGGCTCTACGAGCAGTACTTC
CSAQGLYEQYF
>many|.|TRBV12-3/TRBV12-4|TRBJ2-7
TGTGCCAGCAGCCGGACAGTCTACGAGCAGTACTTC
CASSRTVYEQYF
>.|TRBD2|TRBV3-1|TRBJ2-4
TGTGCCAGCAGCCATCCTCGGCCGGGACTAGCGGGAGAATGGACGTCCAAAAACATTCAGTACTTC
CASSHPRPGLAGEWTSKNIQYF
>few|.|TRBV30|TRBJ1-2
TGTGCCTGGAGTGAGGGACTTATTGAGGGGAGCTACACCTTC
CAWSEGLIEGSYTF
>many|.|TRBV29-1|TRBJ1-2
TGCAGCGTTAGGAAGACAGAGGGGGGGAATGGCTACACCTTC
CSVRKTEGGNGYTF
>once|TRBD2|TRBV29-1|TRBJ2-2
TGCAGCGTTGGGGGTGGGGCTAGCGGGAGTACCGGGGAGCTGTTTTTT
CSVGGGASGSTGELFF
>many|.|TRBV7-9|TRBJ2-2
TGTGCCAGCAGGGATATCACCGGGGAGCTGTTTTTT
CASRDITGELFF
>many|.|TRBV5-1|TRBJ2-7
TGCGCCAGCAGCTTTGCGGGGCCCTACGAGCAGTACTTC
CASSFAGPYEQYF
>many|.|TRBV6-5|TRBJ2-2
TGTGCCAGCAGTTTACAGAACACCGGGGAGCTGTTTTTT
CASSLQNTGELFF
>many|TRBD1|TRBV29-1|TRBJ2-1
TGCAGCGCTCGCAGGGGGCCTGAGCAGTTCTTC
CSARRGPEQFF
>many|.|TRBV28|TRBJ2-3
TGTGCCAGCAGTTTCAGGGTGGGGGATACGCAGTATTTT
CASSFRVGDTQYF
>many|.|TRBV7-2|TRBJ2-3
TGTGCCAGCAGCTTAGTTAGCTCTGGGGGTGGCACAGATACGCAGTATTTT
CASSLVSSGGGTDTQYF
>many|.|TRBV4-1|TRBJ1-4
TGCGCCAGCAGCCAAGGGACGGATGAAAAACTGTTTTTT
CASSQGTDEKLFF
>many|.|TRBV19|TRBJ1-6
TGTGCCAGTAGTTCAGGGAGCCGATCACCCCTCCACTTT
CASSSGSRSPLHF
>many|TRBD1|TRBV24-1|TRBJ2-3
TGTGCCACCAGTGATCCGAGGGACAGAGCGTCCTTTAACGCAGATACGCAGTATTTT
CATSDPRDRASFNADTQYF
>many|.|TRBV5-1|TRBJ2-5
TGCGCCAGCAGCTTGGTCCCACAGGACCAGGCGAAGACCCAGTACTTC
CASSLVPQDQAKTQYF
>many|TRBD2|TRBV6-2/TRBV6-3|TRBJ2-1
TGTGCCAGCAGGAAAGGGACTAGCGGGATCCACCCTGCCTACAATGAGCAGTTCTTC
CASRKGTSGIHPAYNEQFF
>.|.|TRBV19|TRBJ2-3
TGTGCCAGTAGTGGATTTTCTAGCACAGATACGCAGTATTTT
CASSGFSSTDTQYF
>many|TRBD1|TRBV27|TRBJ2-3
TGTGCCAGCAGTCATGACAGGGTTGAAGATACGCAGTATTTT
CASSHDRVEDTQYF
>many|TRBD1|TRBV20-1|TRBJ2-7
TGCAGTGCTGCTGAGCGGACAGGGGTATATACCGTCTACGAGCAGTACTTC
CSAAERTGVYTVYEQYF
>many|.|TRBV7-9|TRBJ2-3
TGTGCCAGCAGCTCGACAGTCACAGATACGCAGTATTTT
CASSSTVTDTQYF
>many|TRBD1|TRBV30|TRBJ1-6
TGTGCCTGGAGCTCAACAGGGGACTCACCCCTCCACTTT
CAWSSTGDSPLHF
>many|.|TRBV20-1|TRBJ2-4
TGCAGTGCTAGAGATCACCAGGGTCGGAGGGACATTCAGTACTTC
CSARDHQGRRDIQYF
>many|TRBD2|TRBV13|TRBJ2-7
TGTGCCAGCAGCAATAGACTTCAATATGGGACTACAACCTCCTACGAGCAGTACTTC
CASSNRLQYGTTTSYEQYF
>many|TRBD2|TRBV6-1|TRBJ2-3
TGTGCCAGCAGTGGGCTAGCGGGAGGGCCGCCAGATACGCAGTATTTT
CASSGLAGGPPDTQYF
>many|.|TRBV27|TRBJ2-3
TGTGCCACCTACAGGGGAGGTGGCACAGATACGCAGTATTTT
CATYRGGGTDTQYF